Below, 28 T cell receptor beta chains from the same sample are listed, as sequenced in a study of technical replicates of blood from a handful of donors. Here immunoSEQ multiplex PCR was the method, and the copy in TCRdb shows in-frame clones only, minus some. The sample carries roughly 61,000 clones, about 97% recorded once. The sample taken for sequencing was T cells isolated from PBMCs. The receptors here all came from a human donor in good health.

The chain joins TRBV30 to TRBJ2-3; 7 positions match TRBD1. V shed 5 bases, J shed 2 bases, and the junction held 10 bases outside the gene matches. Germline CDR1 GTSNPN, CDR2 SVGIG (reference sequence). The CDR3 contains 15 residues. CDR3 sequence reads: CAWFMGQKPTDTQYF. The CDR3 nucleotides read TGTGCCTGGTTTATGGGACAGAAGCCCACAGATACGCAGTATTTT.

This sequence joins TRBV9 and TRBJ2-7; 9 bases are shared with TRBD2. Germline V gene sequence: CDR1 SGDLS, CDR2 YYNGEE. The V segment lost 0 bases and the J segment 7 bases; nucleotides outside the gene matches: 5. This CDR3 has 14 residues. The CDR3 DNA is TGTGCCAGCAGCGTAGATGTAGCGGGAGTGGAGCAGTACTTC. Translation gives CASSVDVAGVEQYF.

The rearrangement joins TRBV4-2 to TRBJ2-5; no clear D gene. The CDR3 contains 12 residues. Germline lookup yields CDR1 LGHNA and CDR2 YNFKEQ. The V gene lost 0 bases and the J gene lost 6 bases, with 5 bases spanning the gap. The CDR3 nucleotides are TGTGCCAGCAGCCAAGATTCCAAGACCCAGTACTTC. Its translation is CASSQDSKTQYF.

The rearrangement links TRBV6-5 to TRBJ2-5, with a tentative D call TRBD1 (6 bases). V lost 0 bases and J lost 1, with 9 bases in between. The length of the CDR3 is 15 residues. Germline V gene data show CDR1 as MNHEY and CDR2 as SVGAGI. The CDR3 loop is CASSYSQGRQETQYF. CDR3 DNA sequence: TGTGCCAGCAGTTACTCGCAGGGGCGCCAAGAGACCCAGTACTTC.

J is TRBJ1-4 and V is TRBV5-1; TRBD1 matches 9 bases. Losses at the gene ends were 3 bases for V and 8 bases for J; bases not matched to a gene: 2. The CDR3 is made up of 13 amino acids. Germline V lookup: CDR1 SGHRS, CDR2 YFSETQ. CDR3 protein: CASSWTGEEKLFF. DNA of the CDR3: TGCGCCAGCAGCTGGACAGGGGAAGAAAAACTGTTTTTT.

The chain is built from TRBV5-1 and TRBJ2-7, with TRBD2 identical over 7 bases. This CDR3 is built from 15 residues. Germline CDR1 SGHRS, CDR2 YFSETQ. V was clipped by 0 bases and J by 6 bases; unmatched bases: 9. In DNA form, the CDR3 reads TGCGCCAGCAGCTTGGATTACGCGGGAGTTTTCGAGCAGTACTTC. Amino acids: CASSLDYAGVFEQYF.

The gene calls are TRBV2 and TRBJ1-2; the match to TRBD1 covers 10 bases. The germline V gene has CDR1 SNHLY and CDR2 FYNNEI. With 7 bases clipped from V and 0 bases from J, the junction kept 2 bases outside the gene matches. The CDR3 has 14 amino acids. CDR3 region: CASKGTGANYGYTF. As DNA, the CDR3 is TGTGCCAGCAAGGGGACAGGGGCTAACTATGGCTACACCTTC.

The CDR3: CASSFIGVGNQPQHF. CDR3 DNA: TGTGCCAGCAGTTTCATAGGGGTTGGCAATCAGCCCCAGCATTTT. The genes are TRBV28 and TRBJ1-5; tentative D call: TRBD1 (5 bases). In germline, CDR1 is MDHEN, CDR2 SYDVKM. Trimming removed 3 bases from V and 2 bases from J, with 11 bases in between. This CDR3 has 15 amino acids.

The chain employs TRBV5-1 and TRBJ1-6; 8 positions agree with TRBD1. The J segment lost 8 bases and the V segment lost 3 bases, leaving 4 bases of the junction unmatched. Per the germline V gene, CDR1 is SGHRS and CDR2 is YFSETQ. The length of the CDR3 is 14 residues. The CDR3, as DNA: TGCGCCAGCAGCTCGACAGGGGACGATTCACCCCTCCACTTT. It is translated as CASSSTGDDSPLHF.

The chain links TRBV4-1 to TRBJ2-1; a weak D match, TRBD1 (5 bases). Trimming removed 2 bases at V and 10 bases at J, with 15 bases between. CDR1 MGHRA and CDR2 YSYEKL come from the germline V gene. CDR3 size: 14 residues. CDR3 loop: CASSQPLQVSEQFF. The DNA of the CDR3 is TGCGCCAGCAGCCAACCCCTACAGGTTTCAGAGCAGTTCTTC.

The CDR3 here is CASGNVRLGTPHSNQPQHF. CDR3 sequence (DNA): TGTGCTAGTGGCAACGTACGATTAGGGACACCGCATAGCAATCAGCCCCAGCATTTT. V and J are TRBV12-5 and TRBJ1-5; maybe TRBD1 (6 bases). The CDR3 extends over 19 amino acids. CDR1 is LGHNT and CDR2 is FRNRAP in the germline V gene. V dropped 6 bases and J dropped 0 bases, with 24 bases sitting between them.

The chain carries TRBV7-3 and TRBJ2-5; TRBD2 might be the D (5 bases). There are 14 residues in the CDR3. CDR1 is SGHTA, CDR2 FQGTGA, per germline. V was clipped by 2 bases and J by 6 bases, with 13 bases between them. CDR3 sequence reads: CASSLVASWQTQYF. CDR3 DNA: TGTGCCAGCAGCTTAGTGGCTAGCTGGCAGACCCAGTACTTC.

V and J are TRBV6-1 and TRBJ1-2, with 11 bases matching TRBD1. CDR3 length equals 17 residues. The germline gives CDR1 MNHNS, CDR2 SASEGT. The junction had 11 bases not matched to a gene; V was cut back by 0 bases and J by 8 bases. The CDR3 DNA is TGTGCCAGCAGTGAAGCGAGCGGGACAGGGGGTTCATGGGGCTACACCTTC. Amino acid sequence: CASSEASGTGGSWGYTF.

This chain uses TRBV5-6 with TRBJ2-7; TRBD1 might be the D (5 bases). Germline assignment: CDR1 SGHDT and CDR2 YYEEEE. Deletions cut 6 bases from V and 4 bases from J, with 11 bases between. The CDR3 has 12 residues. CDR3 DNA sequence: TGTGCCAGCAACCAGGGTAGATACGAGCAGTACTTC. This encodes CASNQGRYEQYF.

The chain uses TRBV6-1 and TRBJ2-7, with D unclear. Trimming took 8 bases from V and 2 from J, leaving 4 bases between them. Germline CDR1 MNHNS, CDR2 SASEGT. CDR3 size: 10 residues. CDR3 nucleotides: TGTGCCAGCGAGACCTACGAGCAGTACTTC. This sequence encodes CASETYEQYF.

The V gene is TRBV19, the J gene TRBJ2-7, with D possibly TRBD2 on 6 matching bases. The CDR3 is 20 amino acids. V lost 5 bases and J 2 bases, leaving 31 bases between the germline ends. Per germline, CDR1 LNHDA and CDR2 SQIVND (reference sequence). DNA for the CDR3: TGTGCCAGTAGTTATCGAGTGGACTGGTGGGAAGGCGGGACTCCCTACGAGCAGTACTTC. Protein sequence: CASSYRVDWWEGGTPYEQYF.

The chain has TRBV11-3 and TRBJ2-7; 9 bases fit TRBD1. V shed 5 bases and J 2 bases; nucleotides not matched to a gene: 13. The CDR3 is 17 residues long. CDR1 is SGHNT, CDR2 YENEEA, per germline. CDR3 region: CASSPGWGDRETYEQYF. For the CDR3, the DNA is TGTGCCAGCAGCCCCGGATGGGGGGACAGGGAGACCTACGAGCAGTACTTC.

Comments on this clone: The conserved phenylalanine or tryptophan is not found at the CDR3 terminus, so this likely reflects a read error. This chain links TRBV5-6 with TRBJ1-1; possibly TRBD1 for D (5 bases). Looked up from germline, CDR1 is SGHDT and CDR2 is YYEEEE. The CDR3 is 14 amino acids. Trimming removed 0 bases at V and 11 bases at J, with 17 bases between. This CDR3 is CASSLGQGGSVAFL. The CDR3 DNA is TGTGCCAGCAGCTTGGGGCAGGGAGGTTCGGTGGCTTTCCTT.

This chain connects TRBV5-1 to TRBJ1-1, with D uncertain. This CDR3 comprises 15 residues. V was cut by 0 bases and J by 3 bases, with 12 bases left in between. The germline gives CDR1 SGHRS, CDR2 YFSETQ. For the CDR3, the DNA is TGCGCCAGCAGCTTGGACGGGATTGGGGACACTGAAGCTTTCTTT. Translation gives CASSLDGIGDTEAFF.

This clone was detected only once. The chain employs TRBV5-1 and TRBJ2-2, with 9 bases identical to TRBD1. This CDR3 region has 15 residues. V lost 5 bases and J lost 0; bases outside the gene matches: 2. CDR1 is SGHRS, CDR2 YFSETQ, per germline. DNA of the CDR3: TGCGCCAGCAGGCGGACAGGGGCGAACACCGGGGAGCTGTTTTTT. Translating gives CASRRTGANTGELFF.

V usage is TRBV28 and J usage is TRBJ1-1, with D possibly TRBD1 on 5 matching bases. The germline gives CDR1 MDHEN, CDR2 SYDVKM. V lost 8 bases and J lost 0, with 16 bases in between. The CDR3 is made up of 15 amino acids. This CDR3 is CASAGLTTMNTEAFF. The CDR3 bases are TGTGCCAGCGCGGGACTCACGACTATGAACACTGAAGCTTTCTTT. Full variable domain (rest looked up from reference TRBV28 and TRBJ1-1): DVKVTQSSRYLVKRTGEKVFLECVQDMDHENMFWYRQDPGLGLRLIYFSYDVKMKEKGDIPEGYSVSREKKERFSLILESASTNQTSMYLCASAGLTTMNTEAFFGQGTRLTVV.

The J gene is TRBJ2-7, the V gene TRBV25-1; 8 positions agree with TRBD1. Germline trimming cut 4 bases from V and 2 bases from J; bases unmatched to any gene: 7. This CDR3 is 15 amino acids long. CDR1 is MGHDK and CDR2 is SYGVNS in the germline V gene. CDR3 nucleotide sequence: TGTGCCAGCAGTGTCAGGGGGCGCGAGACCTACGAGCAGTACTTC. Translated: CASSVRGRETYEQYF.

The CDR3: CATLSGQFTDTQYF. In DNA, the CDR3 is TGTGCCACCCTTAGTGGACAGTTCACAGATACGCAGTATTTT. This rearrangement joins TRBV6-5 to TRBJ2-3; the D gene is possibly TRBD1 (6 bases). V lost 10 bases and J 2 bases, leaving 16 bases between the germline ends. Germline CDR1 MNHEY, CDR2 SVGAGI. This CDR3 is 14 amino acids long.

This clone was detected once. The CDR3 sequence is CASLGGAGTNTEAFF. CDR3 nucleotide sequence: TGTGCCAGCCTGGGGGGGGCAGGGACTAACACTGAAGCTTTCTTT. This chain links TRBV9 with TRBJ1-1; D might be TRBD1 (6 bases). Germline values: CDR1 SGDLS, CDR2 YYNGEE. V lost 7 bases and J lost 2, with 18 bases in between. The CDR3 consists of 15 residues.

The J gene is TRBJ2-7, the V gene TRBV5-1; 10 positions match TRBD1. Germline V gene lookup returns CDR1 SGHRS and CDR2 YFSETQ. The CDR3 is made up of 15 amino acids. The V segment lost 4 bases and the J segment 3 bases; nucleotides outside the gene matches: 7. For the CDR3, the DNA is TGCGCCAGCAGCCAGGGACAGGGGAAGAACTACGAGCAGTACTTC. It translates to CASSQGQGKNYEQYF.

J is TRBJ1-1 and V is TRBV29-1, with D maybe TRBD1 (5 bases). CDR1 is SQVTM, CDR2 ANQGSEA, per germline. V lost 7 bases and J 1 base, leaving 16 bases between the germline ends. The CDR3 runs to 14 residues. As DNA, the CDR3 is TGCAGCGGCCACAGGTCTGGGTGGAACACTGAAGCTTTCTTT. It encodes CSGHRSGWNTEAFF.

The chain uses TRBV4-2 and TRBJ2-2; 11 positions agree with TRBD2. CDR3 length: 18 amino acids. Germline V CDR1 and CDR2: LGHNA, YNFKEQ. The ends lost 5 bases at V and 2 bases at J; junction bases unmatched: 10. The CDR3 sequence is CASSTDFSGGDNTGELFF. The CDR3, as DNA: TGTGCCAGCAGCACGGATTTTAGCGGGGGGGACAACACCGGGGAGCTGTTTTTT.

The rearrangement links TRBV6-5 to TRBJ2-3; possible D gene TRBD2, 5 bases. V lost 6 bases, J lost 6 bases, and 13 bases lay in between. Germline values: CDR1 MNHEY, CDR2 SVGAGI. This CDR3 has 13 residues. This CDR3 is CASSGLRRDTQYF. CDR3 DNA: TGTGCCAGCAGCGGACTGCGGAGGGATACGCAGTATTTT.